These 2 T cell receptor beta chains were sequenced from one sample in a study of T cell responses to AZD1222 COVID-19 vaccine. The table came from immunoSEQ multiplex PCR; TCRdb's copy has only in-frame clones and leaves some out. In the table there are about 120,000 clones, about 83% of which are singletons. This specimen consisted of peripheral blood, obtained on day 0 of AZD1222 vaccination. These receptors were collected from an adult in good health.

This chain links TRBV6-6 with TRBJ2-4; no definite D call. The CDR3 covers 15 residues. Trimming left V 7 bases short and J 0 bases short, with 13 bases between. Germline loops: CDR1 MNHNY, CDR2 SVGAGI (reference sequence). CDR3 region: CASTTVGLAKNIQYF. CDR3 nucleotide sequence: TGTGCCAGCACCACGGTAGGGTTAGCCAAAAACATTCAGTACTTC.

The chain has TRBV27 and TRBJ2-7, with 14 bases aligning to TRBD2. Germline CDR1 MNHEY, CDR2 SMNVEV (reference sequence). V lost 5 bases to trimming and J lost 8 bases; unmatched junction nucleotides: 11. CDR3 length: 16 amino acids. The CDR3 is CASSVSGTSGGRQQYF. The CDR3, as DNA: TGTGCCAGCAGTGTCTCCGGGACTAGCGGGGGTCGCCAGCAGTACTTC.